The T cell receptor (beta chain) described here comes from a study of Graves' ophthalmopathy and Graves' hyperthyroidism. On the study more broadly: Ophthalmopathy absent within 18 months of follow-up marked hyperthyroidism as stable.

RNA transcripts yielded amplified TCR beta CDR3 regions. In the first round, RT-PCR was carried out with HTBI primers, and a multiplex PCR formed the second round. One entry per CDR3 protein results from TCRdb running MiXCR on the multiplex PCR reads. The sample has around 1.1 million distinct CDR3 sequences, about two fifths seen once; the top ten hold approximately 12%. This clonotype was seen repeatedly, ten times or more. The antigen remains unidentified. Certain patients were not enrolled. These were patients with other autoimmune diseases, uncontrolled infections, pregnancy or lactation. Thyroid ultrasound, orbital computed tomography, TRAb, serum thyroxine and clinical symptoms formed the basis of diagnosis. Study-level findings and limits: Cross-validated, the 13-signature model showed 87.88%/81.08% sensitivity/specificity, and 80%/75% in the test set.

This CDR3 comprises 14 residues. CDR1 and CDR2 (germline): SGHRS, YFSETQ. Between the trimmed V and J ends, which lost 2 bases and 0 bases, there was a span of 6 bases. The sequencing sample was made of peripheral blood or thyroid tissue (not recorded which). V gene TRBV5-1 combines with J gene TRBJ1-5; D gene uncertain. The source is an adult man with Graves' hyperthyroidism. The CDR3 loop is CASSLDASNQPQHF. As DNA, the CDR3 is TGCGCCAGCAGCTTAGACGCTAGCAATCAGCCCCAGCATTTT.